Presented here are 4 T cell receptor beta chains from one specimen sequenced in a study of T-cell memory formation after mild COVID-19. TCRdb processed the 5' RACE reads anew with MiXCR; each CDR3 protein has one entry. Of 360,000 or so distinct CDR3 sequences listed, 25% to 30% were seen once; the top ten hold around an eighth. The specimen sequenced was PBMCs or a T cell subset sorted from them (not recorded which). These receptors were obtained from an adult woman who had mild COVID-19 (a few samples of this study predate the infection). Cell type and time point are not known.

The sample holds a few counts of this clonotype. V usage is TRBV5-1 and J usage is TRBJ2-1, with no clear D. Germline V CDR1 and CDR2: SGHRS, YFSETQ. The V end lost 1 base, the J end lost 7 bases, and 15 bases lay between the germline ends. CDR3 length equals 15 residues. The CDR3 DNA follows: TGCGCCAGCAGCTTGTTAGGCCCTACGGAGAATGAGCAGTTCTTC. This sequence encodes CASSLLGPTENEQFF.

This clonotype showed up just a few times. The gene calls are TRBV25-1 and TRBJ1-6, with 10 bases matching TRBD1. This CDR3 comprises 15 residues. Germline trimming cut 6 bases from V and 7 bases from J; bases unmatched to any gene: 6. The germline V gene has CDR1 MGHDK and CDR2 SYGVNS. CDR3 DNA: TGTGCCAGCAGCCCCCGGACAGGGGGGAATTCACCCCTCCACTTT. It translates to CASSPRTGGNSPLHF.

The chain uses TRBV6-5 and TRBJ2-5, with D perhaps assigned TRBD1 or TRBD2 (6 bases each). Germline V gene sequence: CDR1 MNHEY, CDR2 SVGAGI. The V gene lost 7 bases and the J gene lost 5 bases, with 20 bases spanning the gap. The CDR3 consists of 15 residues. CDR3 coding DNA: TGTGCCAGCAACCCCGGGGGCAGGATGATGGAGACCCAGTACTTC. It specifies CASNPGGRMMETQYF.

The V gene is TRBV6-1, the J gene TRBJ2-2; D is perhaps TRBD1 (6 bases). This CDR3 spans 14 amino acids. Germline V gene sequence: CDR1 MNHNS, CDR2 SASEGT. Trimming took off 8 bases at V and 6 bases at J, with 16 bases between the two ends. The CDR3 DNA follows: TGTGCCAGCGACAAAGGACAGTTGGCCGGGGAGCTGTTTTTT. It translates to CASDKGQLAGELFF.